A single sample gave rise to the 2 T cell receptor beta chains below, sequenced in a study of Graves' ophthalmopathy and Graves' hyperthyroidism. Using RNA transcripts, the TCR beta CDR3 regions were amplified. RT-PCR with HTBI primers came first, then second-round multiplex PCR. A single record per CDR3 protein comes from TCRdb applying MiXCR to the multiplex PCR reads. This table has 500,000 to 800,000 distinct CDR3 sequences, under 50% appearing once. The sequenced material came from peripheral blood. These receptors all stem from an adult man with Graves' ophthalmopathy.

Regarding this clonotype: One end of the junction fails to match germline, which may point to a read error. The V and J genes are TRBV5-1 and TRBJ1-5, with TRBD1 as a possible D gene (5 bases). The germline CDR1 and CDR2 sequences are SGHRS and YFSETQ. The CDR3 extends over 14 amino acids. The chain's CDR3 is CASSYDSSNHPQHF. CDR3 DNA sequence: TGCGCCAGCAGCTACGACAGCTCCAATCACCCCCAGCATTTT.

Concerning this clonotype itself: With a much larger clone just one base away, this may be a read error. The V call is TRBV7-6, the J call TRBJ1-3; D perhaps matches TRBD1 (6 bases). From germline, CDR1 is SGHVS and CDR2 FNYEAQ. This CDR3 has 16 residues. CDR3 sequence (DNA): TGTGCCAGCAGCTTACCTTGGGGGCGAACTGGAACCACCATATATTTT. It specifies CASSLPWGRTGTTIYF.